The source of this TCR beta chain is a study of CD8 T cells in Susac syndrome. Treatment-naive patients with stable or active relapsing-remitting disease served as multiple sclerosis controls. TEMRA cells were FACS-enriched, and CD8+ and CD4+ T cells were isolated negatively. RNA, at about 0.45 to 1 ug, was reverse transcribed with random hexamers. TCRdb redid the calling of the immunoSEQ multiplex PCR reads with MiXCR, one entry per CDR3 protein. The sample lists 150,000 to 200,000 distinct CDR3 sequences, about 95% occurring once. Germline trimming cut 0 bases from V and 6 bases from J; bases unmatched to any gene: 3. Germline CDR1 is SGDLS and CDR2 is YYNGEE. This CDR3 comprises 16 residues.

This TCR was recovered from a human donor with multiple sclerosis. The rearrangement uses TRBV9 and TRBJ2-1; TRBD2 matches 13 bases. The sample comprised CD8+ T cells from PBMCs. The CDR3 reads CASSVGLAGGGNEQFF. In nucleotides, the CDR3 is TGTGCCAGCAGCGTAGGACTAGCGGGAGGTGGCAATGAGCAGTTCTTC.